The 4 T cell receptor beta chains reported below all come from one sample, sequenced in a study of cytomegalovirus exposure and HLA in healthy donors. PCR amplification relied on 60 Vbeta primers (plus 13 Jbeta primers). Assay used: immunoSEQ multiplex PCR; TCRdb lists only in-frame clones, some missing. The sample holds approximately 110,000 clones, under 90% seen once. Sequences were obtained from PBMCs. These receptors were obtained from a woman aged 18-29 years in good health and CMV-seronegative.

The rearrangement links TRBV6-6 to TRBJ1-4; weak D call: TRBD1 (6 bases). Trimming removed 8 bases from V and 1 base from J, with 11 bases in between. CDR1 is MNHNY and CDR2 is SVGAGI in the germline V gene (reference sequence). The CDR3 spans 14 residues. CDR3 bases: TGTGCCAGCCTCCCGGGACAAACTAATGAAAAACTGTTTTTT. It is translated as CASLPGQTNEKLFF.

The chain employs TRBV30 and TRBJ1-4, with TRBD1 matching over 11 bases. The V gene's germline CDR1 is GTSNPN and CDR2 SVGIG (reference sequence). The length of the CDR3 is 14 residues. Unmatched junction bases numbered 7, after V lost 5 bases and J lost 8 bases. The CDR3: CAWGTGGVYEKLFF. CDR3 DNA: TGTGCCTGGGGGACAGGGGGGGTATACGAAAAACTGTTTTTT.

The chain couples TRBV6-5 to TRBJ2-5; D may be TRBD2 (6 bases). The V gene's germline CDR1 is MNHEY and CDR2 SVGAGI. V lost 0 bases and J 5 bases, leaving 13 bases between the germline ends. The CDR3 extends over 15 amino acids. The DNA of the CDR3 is TGTGCCAGCAGTTACTCGGAGGGAGTTTGGGAGACCCAGTACTTC. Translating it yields CASSYSEGVWETQYF.

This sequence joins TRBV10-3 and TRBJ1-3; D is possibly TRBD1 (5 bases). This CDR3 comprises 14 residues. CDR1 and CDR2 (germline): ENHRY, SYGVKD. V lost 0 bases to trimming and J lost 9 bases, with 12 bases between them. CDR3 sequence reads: CAISESAGGTTIYF. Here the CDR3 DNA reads TGTGCCATCAGTGAGTCCGCCGGGGGGACCACCATATATTTT.